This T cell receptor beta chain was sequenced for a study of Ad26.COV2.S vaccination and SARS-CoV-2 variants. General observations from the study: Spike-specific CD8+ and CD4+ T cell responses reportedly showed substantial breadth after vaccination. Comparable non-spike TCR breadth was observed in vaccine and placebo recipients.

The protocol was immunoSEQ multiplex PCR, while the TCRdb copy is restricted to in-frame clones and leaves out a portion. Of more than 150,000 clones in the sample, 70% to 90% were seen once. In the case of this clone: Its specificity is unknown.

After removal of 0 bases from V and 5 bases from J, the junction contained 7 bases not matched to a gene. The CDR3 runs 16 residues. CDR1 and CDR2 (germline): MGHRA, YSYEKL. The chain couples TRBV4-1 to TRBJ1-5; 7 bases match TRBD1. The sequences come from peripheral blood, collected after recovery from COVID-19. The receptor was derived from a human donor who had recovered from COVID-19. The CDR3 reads CASSQDRVQGYQPQHF. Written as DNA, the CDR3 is TGCGCCAGCAGCCAAGATCGGGTACAGGGGTATCAGCCCCAGCATTTT.